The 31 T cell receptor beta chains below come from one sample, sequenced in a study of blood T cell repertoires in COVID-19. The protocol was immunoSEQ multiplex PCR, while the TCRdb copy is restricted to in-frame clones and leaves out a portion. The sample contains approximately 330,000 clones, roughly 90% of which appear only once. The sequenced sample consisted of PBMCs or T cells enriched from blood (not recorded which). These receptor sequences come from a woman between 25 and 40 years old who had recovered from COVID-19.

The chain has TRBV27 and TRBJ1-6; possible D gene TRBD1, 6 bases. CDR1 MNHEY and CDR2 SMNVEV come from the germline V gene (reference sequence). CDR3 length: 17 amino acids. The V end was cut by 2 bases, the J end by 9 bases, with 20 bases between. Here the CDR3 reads CASSLIAQSGGGSPLHF. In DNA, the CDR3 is TGTGCCAGCAGTTTAATCGCCCAAAGCGGGGGCGGTTCACCCCTCCACTTT.

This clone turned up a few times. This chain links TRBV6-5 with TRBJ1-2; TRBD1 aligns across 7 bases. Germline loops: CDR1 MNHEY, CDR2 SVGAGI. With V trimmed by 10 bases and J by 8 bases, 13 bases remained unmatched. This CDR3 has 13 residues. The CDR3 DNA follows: TGTGCCACCTGGGGACAGACCCCGTCGGGCTACACCTTC. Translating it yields CATWGQTPSGYTF.

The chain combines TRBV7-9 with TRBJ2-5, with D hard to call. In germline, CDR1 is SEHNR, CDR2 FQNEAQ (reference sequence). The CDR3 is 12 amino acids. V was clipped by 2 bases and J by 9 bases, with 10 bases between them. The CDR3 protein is CASSLSPEAQYF. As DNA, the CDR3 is TGTGCCAGCAGCTTAAGCCCTGAGGCCCAGTACTTC.

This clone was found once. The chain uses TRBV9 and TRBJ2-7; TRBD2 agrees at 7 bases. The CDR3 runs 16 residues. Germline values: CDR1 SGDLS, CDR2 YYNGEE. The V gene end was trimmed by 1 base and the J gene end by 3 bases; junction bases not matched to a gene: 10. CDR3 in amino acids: CASSVWAGEPYYEQYF. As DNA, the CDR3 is TGTGCCAGCAGCGTATGGGCGGGAGAACCGTACTACGAGCAGTACTTC.

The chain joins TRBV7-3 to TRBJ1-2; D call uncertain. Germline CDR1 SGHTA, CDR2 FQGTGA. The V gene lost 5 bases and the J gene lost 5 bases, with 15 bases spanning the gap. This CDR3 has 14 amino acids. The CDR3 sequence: CASSPSPGSYGYTF. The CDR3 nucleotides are TGTGCCAGCAGCCCCAGTCCGGGGAGTTATGGCTACACCTTC.

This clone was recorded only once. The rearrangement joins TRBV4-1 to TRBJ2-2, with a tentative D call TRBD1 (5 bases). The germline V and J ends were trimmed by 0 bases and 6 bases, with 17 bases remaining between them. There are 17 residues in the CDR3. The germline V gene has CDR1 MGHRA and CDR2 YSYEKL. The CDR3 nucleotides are TGCGCCAGCAGCCAAGAGTCGGCAGGGATAGGATCCGGGGAGCTGTTTTTT. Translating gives CASSQESAGIGSGELFF.

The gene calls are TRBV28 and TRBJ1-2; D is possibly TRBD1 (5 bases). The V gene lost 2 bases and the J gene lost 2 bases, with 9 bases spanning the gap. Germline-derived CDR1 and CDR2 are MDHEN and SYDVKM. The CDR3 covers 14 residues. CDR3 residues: CASSLTGFNYGYTF. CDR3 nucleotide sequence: TGTGCCAGCAGTTTAACAGGCTTCAACTATGGCTACACCTTC.

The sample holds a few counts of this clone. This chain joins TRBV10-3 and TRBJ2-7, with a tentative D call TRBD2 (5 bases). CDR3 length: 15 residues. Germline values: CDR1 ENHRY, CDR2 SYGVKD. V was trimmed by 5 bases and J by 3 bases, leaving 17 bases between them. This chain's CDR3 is CAISQSGLSDYEQYF. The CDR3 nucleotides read TGTGCCATCAGTCAATCAGGACTTTCCGACTACGAGCAGTACTTC.

DNA for the CDR3: TGTGCCAGCAGCCCGCAAATATCAGCGGGGGTACACAATGAGCAGTTCTTC. Protein product: CASSPQISAGVHNEQFF. The chain links TRBV4-2 to TRBJ2-1, with TRBD2 matching 8 bases. The length of the CDR3 is 17 residues. In germline, CDR1 is LGHNA, CDR2 YNFKEQ. After removal of 4 bases from V and 5 bases from J, the junction contained 13 bases not matched to a gene.

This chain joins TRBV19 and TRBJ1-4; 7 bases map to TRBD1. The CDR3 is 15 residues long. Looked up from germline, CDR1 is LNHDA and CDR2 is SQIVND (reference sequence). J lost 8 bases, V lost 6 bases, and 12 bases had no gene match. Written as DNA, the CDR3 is TGTGCCAGTAGCCCGGATGACAGGGCTAGCGAAAAACTGTTTTTT. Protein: CASSPDDRASEKLFF.

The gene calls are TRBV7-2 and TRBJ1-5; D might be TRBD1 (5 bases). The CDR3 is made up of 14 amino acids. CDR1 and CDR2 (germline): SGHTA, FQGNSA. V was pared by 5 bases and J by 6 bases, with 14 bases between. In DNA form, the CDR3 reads TGTGCCAGCAGCCCCTGGGGGGTGGGTCAGCCCCAGCATTTT. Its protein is CASSPWGVGQPQHF.

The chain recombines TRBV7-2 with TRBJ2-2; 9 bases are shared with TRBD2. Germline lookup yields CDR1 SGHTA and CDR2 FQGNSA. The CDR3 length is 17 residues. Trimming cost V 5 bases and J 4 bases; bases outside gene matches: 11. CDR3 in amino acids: CASSIKPGLAITGELFF. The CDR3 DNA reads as TGTGCCAGCAGCATAAAACCGGGACTAGCTATCACCGGGGAGCTGTTTTTT.

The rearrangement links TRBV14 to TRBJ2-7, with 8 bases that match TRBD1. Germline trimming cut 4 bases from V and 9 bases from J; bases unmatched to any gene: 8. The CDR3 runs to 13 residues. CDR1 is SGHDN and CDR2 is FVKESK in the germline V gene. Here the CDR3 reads CASSLPGTGLQYF. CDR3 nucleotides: TGTGCCAGCAGCCTTCCCGGGACAGGATTGCAGTACTTC. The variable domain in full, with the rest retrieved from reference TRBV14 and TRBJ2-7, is EAGVTQFPSHSVIEKGQTVTLRCDPISGHDNLYWYRRVMGKEIKFLLHFVKESKQDESGMPNNRFLAERTGGTYSTLKVQPAELEDSGVYFCASSLPGTGLQYFGPGTRLTVT.

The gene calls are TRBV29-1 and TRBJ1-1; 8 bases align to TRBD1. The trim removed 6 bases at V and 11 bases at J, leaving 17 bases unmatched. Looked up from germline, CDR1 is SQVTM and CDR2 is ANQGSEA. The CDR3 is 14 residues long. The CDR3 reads CSVLPGGTGETAFF. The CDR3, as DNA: TGCAGCGTCCTCCCCGGCGGGACAGGTGAGACCGCTTTCTTT.

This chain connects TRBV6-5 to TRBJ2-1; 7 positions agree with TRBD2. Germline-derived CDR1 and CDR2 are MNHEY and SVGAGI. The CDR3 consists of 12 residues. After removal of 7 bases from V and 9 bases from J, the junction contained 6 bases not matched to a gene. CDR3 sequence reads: CASTSGGGEQFF. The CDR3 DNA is TGTGCCAGCACTTCCGGCGGGGGTGAGCAGTTCTTC.

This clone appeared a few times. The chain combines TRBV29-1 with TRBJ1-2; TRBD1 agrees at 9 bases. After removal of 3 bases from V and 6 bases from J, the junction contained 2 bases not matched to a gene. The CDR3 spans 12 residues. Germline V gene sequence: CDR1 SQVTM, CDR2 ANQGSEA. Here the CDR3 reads CSVERTGDGYTF. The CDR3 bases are TGCAGCGTTGAGAGGACAGGGGATGGCTACACCTTC. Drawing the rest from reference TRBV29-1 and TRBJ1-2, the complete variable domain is SAVISQKPSRDICQRGTSLTIQCQVDSQVTMMFWYRQQPGQSLTLIATANQGSEATYESGFVIDKFPISRPNLTFSTLTVSNMSPEDSSIYLCSVERTGDGYTFGSGTRLTVV.

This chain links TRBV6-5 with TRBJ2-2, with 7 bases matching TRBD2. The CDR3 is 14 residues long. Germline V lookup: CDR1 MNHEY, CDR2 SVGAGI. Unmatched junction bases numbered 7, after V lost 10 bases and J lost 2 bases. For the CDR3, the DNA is TGTGCCACCCGACTAGCAGCAAACACCGGGGAGCTGTTTTTT. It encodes CATRLAANTGELFF.

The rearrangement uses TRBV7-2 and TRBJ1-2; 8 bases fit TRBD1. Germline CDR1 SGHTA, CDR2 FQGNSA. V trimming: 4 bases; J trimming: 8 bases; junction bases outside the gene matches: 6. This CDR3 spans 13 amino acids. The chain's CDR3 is CASSYAGDRGYTF. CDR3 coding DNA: TGTGCCAGCAGCTACGCCGGGGACAGGGGCTACACCTTC.

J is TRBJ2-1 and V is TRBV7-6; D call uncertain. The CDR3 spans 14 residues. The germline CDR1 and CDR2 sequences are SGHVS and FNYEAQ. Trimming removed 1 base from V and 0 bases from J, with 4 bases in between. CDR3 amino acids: CASSLESSYNEQFF. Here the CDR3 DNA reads TGTGCCAGCAGCTTAGAGAGCTCCTACAATGAGCAGTTCTTC. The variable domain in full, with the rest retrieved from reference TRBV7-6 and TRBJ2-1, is GAGVSQSPRYKVTKRGQDVALRCDPISGHVSLYWYRQALGQGPEFLTYFNYEAQQDKSGLPNDRFSAERPEGSISTLTIQRTEQRDSAMYRCASSLESSYNEQFFGPGTRLTVL.

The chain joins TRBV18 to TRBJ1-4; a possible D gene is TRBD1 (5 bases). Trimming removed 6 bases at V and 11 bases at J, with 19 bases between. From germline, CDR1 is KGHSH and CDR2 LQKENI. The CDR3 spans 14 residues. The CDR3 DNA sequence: TGTGCCAGCTCGCTCGACAGTGCTGATCGCAAACTGTTTTTT. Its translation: CASSLDSADRKLFF.

The CDR3 loop reads CASSFSGRGLFYEQYF. In DNA form, the CDR3 reads TGTGCCAGCAGTTTTTCCGGCAGGGGGCTATTCTACGAGCAGTACTTC. The chain employs TRBV28 and TRBJ2-7; 8 bases are a match to TRBD1. The V gene end was trimmed by 3 bases and the J gene end by 3 bases; junction bases not matched to a gene: 10. The CDR3 is 16 residues long. Germline V gene lookup returns CDR1 MDHEN and CDR2 SYDVKM.

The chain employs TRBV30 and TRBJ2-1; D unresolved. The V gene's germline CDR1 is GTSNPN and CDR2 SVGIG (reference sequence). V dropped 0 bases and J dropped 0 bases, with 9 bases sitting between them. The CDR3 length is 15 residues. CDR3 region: CAWSVPPSSYNEQFF. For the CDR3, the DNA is TGTGCCTGGAGTGTACCCCCGAGCTCCTACAATGAGCAGTTCTTC.

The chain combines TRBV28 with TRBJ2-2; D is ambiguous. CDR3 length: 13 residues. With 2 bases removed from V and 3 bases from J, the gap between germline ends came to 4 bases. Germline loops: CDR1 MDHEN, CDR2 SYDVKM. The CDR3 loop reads CASSLSDTGELFF. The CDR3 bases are TGTGCCAGCAGTTTAAGCGACACCGGGGAGCTGTTTTTT.

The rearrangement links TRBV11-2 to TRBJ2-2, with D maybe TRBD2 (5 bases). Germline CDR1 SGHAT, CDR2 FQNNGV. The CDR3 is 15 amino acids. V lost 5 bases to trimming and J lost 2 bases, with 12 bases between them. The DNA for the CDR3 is TGTGCCAGCAGCCAACTAGTCGGTAACACCGGGGAGCTGTTTTTT. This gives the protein CASSQLVGNTGELFF.

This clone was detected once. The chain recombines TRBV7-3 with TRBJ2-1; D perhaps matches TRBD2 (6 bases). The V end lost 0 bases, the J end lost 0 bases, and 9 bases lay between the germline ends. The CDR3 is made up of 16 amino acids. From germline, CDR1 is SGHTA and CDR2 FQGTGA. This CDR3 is CASSLTGGSSYNEQFF. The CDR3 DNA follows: TGTGCCAGCAGCTTAACGGGGGGAAGCTCCTACAATGAGCAGTTCTTC.

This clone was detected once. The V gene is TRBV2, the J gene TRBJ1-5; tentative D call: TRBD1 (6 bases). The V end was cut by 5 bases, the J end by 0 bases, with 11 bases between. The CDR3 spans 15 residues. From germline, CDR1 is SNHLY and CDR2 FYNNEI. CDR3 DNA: TGTGCCAGCAGTCCGGACAGTCTTAGCAATCAGCCCCAGCATTTT. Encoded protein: CASSPDSLSNQPQHF.

The CDR3 sequence is CASSRGLAGYTDTQYF. CDR3 nucleotide sequence: TGTGCCAGCAGCCGGGGACTAGCGGGATACACAGATACGCAGTATTTT. The chain has TRBV3-1 (or the pseudogene TRBV3-2) and TRBJ2-3; 13 positions agree with TRBD2. The CDR3 runs to 16 residues. J gave up 2 bases and V 4 bases, and 3 bases lay outside the gene matches. From germline, CDR1 is LGHDT and CDR2 YNNKEL (reference sequence).

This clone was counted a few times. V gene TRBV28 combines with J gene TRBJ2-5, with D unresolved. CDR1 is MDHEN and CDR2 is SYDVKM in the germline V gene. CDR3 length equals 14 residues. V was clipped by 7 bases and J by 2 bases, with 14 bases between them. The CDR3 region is CASTKIQTQETQYF. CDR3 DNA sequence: TGTGCCAGCACCAAAATTCAGACACAAGAGACCCAGTACTTC.

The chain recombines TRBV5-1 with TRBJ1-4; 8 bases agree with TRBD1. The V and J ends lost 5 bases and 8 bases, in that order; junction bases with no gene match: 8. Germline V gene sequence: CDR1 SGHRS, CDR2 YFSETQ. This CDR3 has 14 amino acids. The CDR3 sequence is CASRSTGVQEKLFF. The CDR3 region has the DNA TGCGCCAGCAGATCGACAGGGGTTCAAGAAAAACTGTTTTTT.

The CDR3 bases are TGTGCCAGCAGCCAAATACTGGTCTCTGGAAACACCATATATTTT. As protein: CASSQILVSGNTIYF. This chain links TRBV3-1 (or the pseudogene TRBV3-2) with TRBJ1-3; D call uncertain. V lost 2 bases to trimming and J lost 0 bases, with 8 bases between them. This CDR3 has 15 amino acids. In germline, CDR1 is LGHDT, CDR2 YNNKEL (reference sequence).

The CDR3 reads CASSYWLAGTNEQFF. CDR3 sequence (DNA): TGTGCCAGCAGTTACTGGCTAGCGGGAACGAATGAGCAGTTCTTC. The J gene is TRBJ2-1, the V gene TRBV6-5; 9 bases map to TRBD2. The germline CDR1 and CDR2 sequences are MNHEY and SVGAGI. The length of the CDR3 is 15 residues. V trimming: 1 base; J trimming: 7 bases; junction bases outside the gene matches: 5.